This T cell receptor (beta chain) was captured by sequencing in a study of memory CD4+ T cells and cytomegalovirus serostatus. Study overall: Donors were healthy Belgian adults, fewer than ten CMV seropositive and 24 seronegative. Study outcomes and limitations: Median bootstrapped AUC for CMV status was approximately 0.95 originally, 0.75 to 0.91 US-trained. Each of 60 to 80 CMV-associated TCRbeta sequences occurred in one to five individuals.

Single viable CD3+CD4+CD8-CD45RO+ cells were sorted as the memory CD4+ T cells. To note about this clone: Antigen unknown.

In the authors' methods: After removing out-of-frame reads, under 2.5 million distinct TCRbeta sequences remained. The repertoire was sequenced with immunoSEQ multiplex PCR; TCRdb's copy has only in-frame clones and lacks some. V and J calls and clone size are as listed in that table; D and trimming were resolved from the DNA. Of about 59,000 clones in the sample, roughly 81% were seen once. The germline V gene encodes CDR1 SGHVS and CDR2 FNYEAQ. J was trimmed by 9 bases and V by 5 bases; bases with no gene match: 11. The CDR3 extends over 15 amino acids. Sequencing input: memory CD4+ T cells from blood. The rearrangement uses TRBV7-6 and TRBJ2-1, with 9 positions matching TRBD2. The receptor comes from an adult in good health and CMV-seronegative. CDR3 amino acids: CASSPSSSGTSEQFF. The CDR3 DNA is TGTGCCAGCAGCCCCTCCTCTAGCGGGACTAGTGAGCAGTTCTTC.